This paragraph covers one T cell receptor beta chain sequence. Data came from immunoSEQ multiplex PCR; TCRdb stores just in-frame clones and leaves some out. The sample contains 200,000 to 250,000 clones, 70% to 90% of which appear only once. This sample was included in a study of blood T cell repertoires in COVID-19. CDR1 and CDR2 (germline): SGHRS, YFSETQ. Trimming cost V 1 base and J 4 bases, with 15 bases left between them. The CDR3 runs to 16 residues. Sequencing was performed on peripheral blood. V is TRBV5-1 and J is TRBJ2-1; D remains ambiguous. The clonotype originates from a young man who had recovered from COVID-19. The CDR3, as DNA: TGCGCCAGCAGCTTGAGTAGTAGCCGAGGTTACAATGAGCAGTTCTTC. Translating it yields CASSLSSSRGYNEQFF.